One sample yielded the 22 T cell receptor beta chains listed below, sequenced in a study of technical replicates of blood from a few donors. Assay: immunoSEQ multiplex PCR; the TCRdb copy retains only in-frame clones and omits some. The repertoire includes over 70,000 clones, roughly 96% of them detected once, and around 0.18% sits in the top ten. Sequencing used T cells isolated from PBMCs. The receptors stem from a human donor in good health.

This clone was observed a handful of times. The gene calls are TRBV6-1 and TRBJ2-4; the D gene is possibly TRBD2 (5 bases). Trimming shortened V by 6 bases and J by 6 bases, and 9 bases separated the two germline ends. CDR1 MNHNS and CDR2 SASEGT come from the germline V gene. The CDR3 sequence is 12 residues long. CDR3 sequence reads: CASSLGGNIQYF. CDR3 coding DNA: TGTGCCAGCAGCCTAGGAGGAAACATTCAGTACTTC.

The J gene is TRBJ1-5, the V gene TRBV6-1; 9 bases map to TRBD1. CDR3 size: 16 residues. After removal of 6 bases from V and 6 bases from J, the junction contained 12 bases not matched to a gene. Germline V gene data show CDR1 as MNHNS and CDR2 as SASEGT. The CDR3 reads CASREPWTGDFQPQHF. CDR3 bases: TGTGCCAGCAGGGAACCCTGGACAGGGGATTTTCAGCCCCAGCATTTT.

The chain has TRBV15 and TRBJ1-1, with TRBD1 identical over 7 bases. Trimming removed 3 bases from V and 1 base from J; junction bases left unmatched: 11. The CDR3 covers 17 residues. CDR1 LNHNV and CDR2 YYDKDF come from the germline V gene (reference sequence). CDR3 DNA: TGTGCCACCAGCAGGACTTTAGGGACAGACCCGAACACTGAAGCTTTCTTT. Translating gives CATSRTLGTDPNTEAFF.

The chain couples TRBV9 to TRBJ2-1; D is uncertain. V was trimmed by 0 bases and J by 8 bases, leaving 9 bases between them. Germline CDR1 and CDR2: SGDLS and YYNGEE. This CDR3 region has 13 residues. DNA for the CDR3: TGTGCCAGCAGCGTAGGGAAGCGCGATGAGCAGTTCTTC. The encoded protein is CASSVGKRDEQFF.

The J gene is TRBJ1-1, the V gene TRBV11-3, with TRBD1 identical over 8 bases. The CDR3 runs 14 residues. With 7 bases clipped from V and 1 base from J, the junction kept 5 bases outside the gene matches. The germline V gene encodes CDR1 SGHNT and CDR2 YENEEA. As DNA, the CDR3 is TGTGCCAGCAACTCAGGGGGCGGGAACACTGAAGCTTTCTTT. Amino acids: CASNSGGGNTEAFF.

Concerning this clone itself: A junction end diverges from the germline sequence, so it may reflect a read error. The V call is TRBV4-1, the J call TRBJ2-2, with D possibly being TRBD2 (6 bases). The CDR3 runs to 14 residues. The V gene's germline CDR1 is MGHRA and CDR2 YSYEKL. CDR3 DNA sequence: TGCGCCAGCAGCTCCGGTACCACCACCGGGGAGGTGTTTTTT. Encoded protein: CASSSGTTTGEVFF.

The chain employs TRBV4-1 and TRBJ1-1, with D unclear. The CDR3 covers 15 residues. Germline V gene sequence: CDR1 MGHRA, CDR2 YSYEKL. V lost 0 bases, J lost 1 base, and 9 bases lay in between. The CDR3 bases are TGCGCCAGCAGCCAAGATGGCAACCCGAACACTGAAGCTTTCTTT. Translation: CASSQDGNPNTEAFF.

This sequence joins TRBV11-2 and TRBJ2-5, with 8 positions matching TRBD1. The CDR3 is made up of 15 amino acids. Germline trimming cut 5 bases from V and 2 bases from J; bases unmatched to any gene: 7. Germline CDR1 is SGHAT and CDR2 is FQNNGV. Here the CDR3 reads CASSRTTGAQETQYF. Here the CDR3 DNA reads TGTGCCAGCAGCCGAACGACAGGGGCGCAAGAGACCCAGTACTTC.

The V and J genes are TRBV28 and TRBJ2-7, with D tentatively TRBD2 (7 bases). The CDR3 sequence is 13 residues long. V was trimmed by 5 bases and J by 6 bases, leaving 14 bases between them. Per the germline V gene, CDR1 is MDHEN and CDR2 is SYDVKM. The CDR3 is CASSGGGRSEQYF. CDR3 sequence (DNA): TGTGCCAGCAGTGGGGGGGGGCGGAGCGAGCAGTACTTC.

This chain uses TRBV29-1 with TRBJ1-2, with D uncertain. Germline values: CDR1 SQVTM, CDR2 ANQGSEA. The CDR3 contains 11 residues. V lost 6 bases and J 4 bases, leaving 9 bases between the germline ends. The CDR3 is CSVLGSYGYTF. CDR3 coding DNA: TGCAGCGTGCTGGGGAGCTATGGCTACACCTTC. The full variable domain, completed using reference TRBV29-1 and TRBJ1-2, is SAVISQKPSRDICQRGTSLTIQCQVDSQVTMMFWYRQQPGQSLTLIATANQGSEATYESGFVIDKFPISRPNLTFSTLTVSNMSPEDSSIYLCSVLGSYGYTFGSGTRLTVV.

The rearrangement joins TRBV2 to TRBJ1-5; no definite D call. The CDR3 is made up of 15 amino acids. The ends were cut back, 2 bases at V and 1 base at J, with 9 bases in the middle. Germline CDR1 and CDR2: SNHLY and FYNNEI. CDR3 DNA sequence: TGTGCCAGCAGTGAATGGGGAGCCAGCAATCAGCCCCAGCATTTT. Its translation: CASSEWGASNQPQHF.

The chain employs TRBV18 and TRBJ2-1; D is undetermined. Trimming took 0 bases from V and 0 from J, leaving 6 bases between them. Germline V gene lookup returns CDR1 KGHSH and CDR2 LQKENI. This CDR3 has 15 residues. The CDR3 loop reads CASSPPSSSYNEQFF. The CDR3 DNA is TGTGCCAGCTCACCACCCTCGAGCTCCTACAATGAGCAGTTCTTC.

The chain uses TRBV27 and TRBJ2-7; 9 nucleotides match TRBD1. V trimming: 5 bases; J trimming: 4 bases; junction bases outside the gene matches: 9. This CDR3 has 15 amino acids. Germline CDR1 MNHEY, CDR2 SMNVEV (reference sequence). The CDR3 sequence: CASSKQGALQYEQYF. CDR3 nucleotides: TGTGCCAGCAGTAAACAGGGGGCGCTCCAATACGAGCAGTACTTC.

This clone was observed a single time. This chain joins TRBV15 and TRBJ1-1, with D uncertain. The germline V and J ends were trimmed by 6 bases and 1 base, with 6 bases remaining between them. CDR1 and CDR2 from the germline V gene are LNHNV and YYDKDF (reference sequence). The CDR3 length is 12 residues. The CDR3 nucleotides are TGTGCCACCAGAACAGCGAACACTGAAGCTTTCTTT. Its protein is CATRTANTEAFF.

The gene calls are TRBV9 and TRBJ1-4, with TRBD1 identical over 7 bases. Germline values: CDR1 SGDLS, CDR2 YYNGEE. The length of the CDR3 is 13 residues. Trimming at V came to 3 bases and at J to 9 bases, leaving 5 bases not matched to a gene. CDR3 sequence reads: CASSGRDSKKLFF. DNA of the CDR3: TGTGCCAGCAGCGGGAGGGACAGCAAAAAACTGTTTTTT.

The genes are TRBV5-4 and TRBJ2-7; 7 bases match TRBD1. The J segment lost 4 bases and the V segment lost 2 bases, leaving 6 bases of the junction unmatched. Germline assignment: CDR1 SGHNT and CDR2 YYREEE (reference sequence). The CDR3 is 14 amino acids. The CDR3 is CASSLRDSQYEQYF. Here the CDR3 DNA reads TGTGCCAGCAGCTTACGGGACAGCCAATACGAGCAGTACTTC.

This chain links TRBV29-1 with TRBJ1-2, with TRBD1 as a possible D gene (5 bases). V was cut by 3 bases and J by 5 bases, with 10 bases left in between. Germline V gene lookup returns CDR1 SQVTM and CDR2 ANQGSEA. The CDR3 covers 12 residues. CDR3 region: CSVDDSSYGYTF. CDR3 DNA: TGCAGCGTTGACGACAGTTCATATGGCTACACCTTC. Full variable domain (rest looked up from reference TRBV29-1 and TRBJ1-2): SAVISQKPSRDICQRGTSLTIQCQVDSQVTMMFWYRQQPGQSLTLIATANQGSEATYESGFVIDKFPISRPNLTFSTLTVSNMSPEDSSIYLCSVDDSSYGYTFGSGTRLTVV.

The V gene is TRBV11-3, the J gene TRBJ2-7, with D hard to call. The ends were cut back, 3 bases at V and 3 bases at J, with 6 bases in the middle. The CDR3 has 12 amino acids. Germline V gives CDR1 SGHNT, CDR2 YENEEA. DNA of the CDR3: TGTGCCAGCAGCTTCCCCGGCTACGAGCAGTACTTC. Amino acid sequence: CASSFPGYEQYF.

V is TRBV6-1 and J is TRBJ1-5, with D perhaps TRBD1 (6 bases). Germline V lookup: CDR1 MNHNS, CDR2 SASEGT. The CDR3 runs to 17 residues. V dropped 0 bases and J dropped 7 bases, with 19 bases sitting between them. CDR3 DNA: TGTGCCAGCAGTGAAGCGCTTATGCGGGGGGCATTCCAGCCCCAGCATTTT. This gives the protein CASSEALMRGAFQPQHF.

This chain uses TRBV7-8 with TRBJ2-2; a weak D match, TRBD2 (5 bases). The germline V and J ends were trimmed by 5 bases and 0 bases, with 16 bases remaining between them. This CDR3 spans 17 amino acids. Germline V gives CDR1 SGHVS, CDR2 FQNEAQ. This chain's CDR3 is CASSPMITGANTGELFF. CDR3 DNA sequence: TGTGCCAGCAGCCCCATGATTACCGGGGCGAACACCGGGGAGCTGTTTTTT.

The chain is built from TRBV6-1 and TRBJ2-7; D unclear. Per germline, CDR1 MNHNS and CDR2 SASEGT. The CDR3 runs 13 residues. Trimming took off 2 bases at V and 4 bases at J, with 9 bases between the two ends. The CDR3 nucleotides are TGTGCCAGCAGTGAAATAGTCTCATACGAGCAGTACTTC. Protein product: CASSEIVSYEQYF.

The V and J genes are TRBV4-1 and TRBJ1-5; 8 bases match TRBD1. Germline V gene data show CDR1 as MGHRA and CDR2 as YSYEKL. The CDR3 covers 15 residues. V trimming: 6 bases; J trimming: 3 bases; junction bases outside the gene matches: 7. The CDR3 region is CASSFTGGPNQPQHF. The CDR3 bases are TGCGCCAGCAGTTTTACAGGGGGACCCAATCAGCCCCAGCATTTT.